This T cell receptor (beta chain) was sequenced during a study of CD8 T cells in ankylosing spondylitis. Overall study findings and caveats: What seemed typical of ankylosing spondylitis blood was a TCR beta motif built from about eight highly homologous variants. Reportedly, significant enrichment of disease-linked clones occurred in matched ankylosing spondylitis synovial fluid. Earlier reports found some motif variants in synovial fluid and blood in reactive arthritis. Relatively rare in peripheral blood, disease-linked clones were also CD8+.

With molecular barcodes, quantitative 5'-RACE was used to make the TCR beta libraries. MiXCR, applied by TCRdb to the 5' RACE reads, yields one record per CDR3 protein. Of about 700,000 distinct CDR3 sequences in the sample, over 15% were seen once. CDR3 length equals 11 residues. CDR1 and CDR2 from the germline V gene are KGHSH and LQKENI. Trimming stripped 6 bases from V and 4 bases from J, with 3 bases between. The sample holds a few counts of this clonotype. The antigen is unknown. Material for sequencing was blood, either unsorted or a sorted T cell fraction (not recorded which). This clonotype was obtained from a male donor with ankylosing spondylitis. The J gene is TRBJ1-4, the V gene TRBV18; no reliable D call. The CDR3 DNA sequence: TGTGCCAGCTCGGTTAATGAAAAACTGTTTTTT. This encodes CASSVNEKLFF. The entire variable domain, with the rest obtained from reference TRBV18 and TRBJ1-4, is as follows: NAGVMQNPRHLVRRRGQEARLRCSPMKGHSHVYWYRQLPEEGLKFMVYLQKENIIDESGMPKERFSAEFPKEGPSILRIQQVVRGDSAAYFCASSVNEKLFFGSGTQLSVL.